This T cell receptor (beta chain) was sequenced during a study of blood T cell repertoires in COVID-19. Here immunoSEQ multiplex PCR was the method, and the copy in TCRdb shows in-frame clones only, minus some. The profile covers 70,000 or so clones, with about 89% appearing a single time and about 12% taken by the ten largest. The junction had 5 bases not matched to a gene; V was cut back by 0 bases and J by 1 base. Germline V gene lookup returns CDR1 WNHNN and CDR2 SYGVQD (reference sequence). CDR3 length: 17 amino acids. J is TRBJ2-7 and V is TRBV10-1, with 11 bases fitting TRBD2. This sequence was found in a woman aged 60 to 75 with acute or convalescent COVID-19. Sample: peripheral blood. This chain's CDR3 is CASSESRRLAGSYEQYF. The CDR3 DNA is TGCGCCAGCAGTGAGTCTAGGAGACTAGCGGGATCCTACGAGCAGTACTTC.